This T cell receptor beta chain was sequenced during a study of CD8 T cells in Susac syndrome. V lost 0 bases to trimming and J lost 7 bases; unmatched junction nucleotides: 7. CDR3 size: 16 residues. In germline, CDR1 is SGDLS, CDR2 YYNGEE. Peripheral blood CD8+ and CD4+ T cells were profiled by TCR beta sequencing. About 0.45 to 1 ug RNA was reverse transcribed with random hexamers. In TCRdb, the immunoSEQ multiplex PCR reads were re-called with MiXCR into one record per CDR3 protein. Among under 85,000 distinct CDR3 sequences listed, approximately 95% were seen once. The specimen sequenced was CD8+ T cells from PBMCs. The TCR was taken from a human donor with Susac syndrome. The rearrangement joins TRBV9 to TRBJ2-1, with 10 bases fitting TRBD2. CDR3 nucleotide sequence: TGTGCCAGCAGCGTAGCAAACCTAGCGGGAGAGAATGAGCAGTTCTTC. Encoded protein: CASSVANLAGENEQFF.